This T cell receptor (beta chain) was recorded in a study of T cell responses to AZD1222 COVID-19 vaccine. Broader study findings: Seropositivity was recorded at baseline in only a handful of AZD1222 recipients.

Only one count was recorded for this clone. Its antigen remains unidentified. Clones were read by immunoSEQ multiplex PCR, and TCRdb kept only the in-frame ones, dropping some. The table has more than 100,000 clones, over 90% seen once. CDR1 and CDR2 (germline): ENHRY, SYGVKD. This CDR3 contains 13 residues. V was cut by 7 bases and J by 3 bases, with 7 bases left in between. The source was peripheral blood, collected on day 0 of AZD1222 vaccination. The receptor was isolated from an adult in good health. This chain links TRBV10-3 with TRBJ1-6; the D is unclear. The CDR3 region is CAIMGSYNSPLHF. The CDR3 coding sequence is TGTGCCATCATGGGCAGCTATAATTCACCCCTCCACTTT.